Listed below are T cell receptor beta chains from one sample, sequenced in a study of T cells in localized non-small cell lung cancer. The assay was immunoSEQ multiplex PCR, and TCRdb's table has in-frame clones only and misses some. Of under 150,000 clones listed, more than 70% are singletons. The sample here was peripheral blood, taken before any cancer treatment. The source is a female donor of 60 years or more with stage I lung adenocarcinoma. CDR3s include the opening cysteine and the closing phenylalanine or tryptophan. Each record gives: J gene, D gene, clone size, V gene, CDR3 DNA, CDR3 protein. D genes are given only for firm matches. A row's size may be missing; if present it is once, few, many or a size class.

j_gene: TRBJ2-7
d_gene: .
abundance: .
v_gene: TRBV6-1
CDR3nt: TGTGCCAGCAGTGAAGGGTCTGGGCTAGAGAGCCACGAGCAGTACTTC
CDR3aa: CASSEGSGLESHEQYF

j_gene: TRBJ2-2
d_gene: TRBD2
abundance: .
v_gene: TRBV9
CDR3nt: TGTGCCAGCAGCGACCTCCTAGCGGGGCTGGTGACCGGGGAGCTGTTTTTT
CDR3aa: CASSDLLAGLVTGELFF

j_gene: TRBJ2-3
d_gene: TRBD2
abundance: .
v_gene: TRBV18
CDR3nt: TGTGCCAGCTCAGGGGTAGCGGGAGCCACAGATACGCAGTATTTT
CDR3aa: CASSGVAGATDTQYF

j_gene: TRBJ2-3
d_gene: TRBD1
abundance: .
v_gene: TRBV27
CDR3nt: TGTGCCAGCAGTTTCACCGGGACAGGGGGTGCAGATACGCAGTATTTT
CDR3aa: CASSFTGTGGADTQYF

j_gene: TRBJ1-5
d_gene: .
abundance: .
v_gene: TRBV10-2
CDR3nt: TGCGCCAGCGGGACGGACAATCAGCCCCAGCATTTT
CDR3aa: CASGTDNQPQHF

j_gene: TRBJ1-4
d_gene: TRBD1
abundance: .
v_gene: TRBV6-5
CDR3nt: TGTGCCAGCAAACAGACAGGGTTTAATGAAAAACTGTTTTTT
CDR3aa: CASKQTGFNEKLFF

j_gene: TRBJ1-5
d_gene: TRBD1
abundance: .
v_gene: TRBV2
CDR3nt: TGTGCCAGCAGTGTAGGGACAGGGGCTTATAGCAATCAGCCCCAGCATTTT
CDR3aa: CASSVGTGAYSNQPQHF

j_gene: TRBJ2-7
d_gene: TRBD2
abundance: .
v_gene: TRBV5-1
CDR3nt: TGCGCCAGCAGCTTGGCCATCGCTAGCGGGAACTACGAGCAGTACTTC
CDR3aa: CASSLAIASGNYEQYF

j_gene: TRBJ1-1
d_gene: .
abundance: .
v_gene: TRBV5-4
CDR3nt: TGTGCCAGCAGCTTGGCAGGGTCCACTGAAGCTTTCTTT
CDR3aa: CASSLAGSTEAFF

j_gene: TRBJ2-7
d_gene: .
abundance: .
v_gene: TRBV13
CDR3nt: TGTGCCAGCAGCCCTAACGACCCGCTGTCGGGCGCCTACGAGCAGTACTTC
CDR3aa: CASSPNDPLSGAYEQYF

j_gene: TRBJ1-5
d_gene: .
abundance: .
v_gene: TRBV27
CDR3nt: TGTGCCAGCAATCCCAGGGCAGGTGACTATAGCAATCAGCCCCAGCATTTT
CDR3aa: CASNPRAGDYSNQPQHF

j_gene: TRBJ2-3
d_gene: TRBD2
abundance: .
v_gene: TRBV5-1
CDR3nt: TGCGCCAGCAGCTTGGGGGGGACTAGCGGGAGCACAGATACGCAGTATTTT
CDR3aa: CASSLGGTSGSTDTQYF

j_gene: TRBJ2-2
d_gene: .
abundance: .
v_gene: TRBV7-9
CDR3nt: TGTGCCAGCAGCTTAGGCAAGCAACCCTCCGGGGAGCTGTTTTTT
CDR3aa: CASSLGKQPSGELFF

j_gene: TRBJ2-7
d_gene: TRBD1
abundance: .
v_gene: TRBV4-1
CDR3nt: TGCGCCAGCAGCCACCGAGACAGGGGAGGATTCTACGAGCAGTACTTC
CDR3aa: CASSHRDRGGFYEQYF

j_gene: TRBJ2-3
d_gene: TRBD2
abundance: .
v_gene: TRBV7-8
CDR3nt: TGTGCCAGCAGCTTAAGACTAGCGGGAGTAGATACGCAGTATTTT
CDR3aa: CASSLRLAGVDTQYF

j_gene: TRBJ2-5
d_gene: TRBD2
abundance: .
v_gene: TRBV9
CDR3nt: TGTGCCAGCAGCGTAGCTAGCGGGATCCAAGAGACCCAGTACTTC
CDR3aa: CASSVASGIQETQYF

j_gene: TRBJ2-2
d_gene: TRBD1
abundance: .
v_gene: TRBV5-4
CDR3nt: TGTGCCAGCAGCATAGACAGGGGGCGGAACGGGGAGCTGTTTTTT
CDR3aa: CASSIDRGRNGELFF

j_gene: TRBJ2-7
d_gene: .
abundance: .
v_gene: TRBV6-1
CDR3nt: TGTGCCAGCAGGACAGGTTGGCAGCTTTCCTACGAGCAGTACTTC
CDR3aa: CASRTGWQLSYEQYF

j_gene: TRBJ2-1
d_gene: TRBD2
abundance: once
v_gene: TRBV11-3
CDR3nt: TGTGCCAGCAGCTTAGGAGGACTAGCGTTAAGCTCCTACAATGAGCAGTTCTTC
CDR3aa: CASSLGGLALSSYNEQFF

j_gene: TRBJ2-5
d_gene: TRBD2
abundance: .
v_gene: TRBV5-1
CDR3nt: TGCGCCAGCAGCCCCGGACTAGCGGGAGACCAAGAGACCCAGTACTTC
CDR3aa: CASSPGLAGDQETQYF

j_gene: TRBJ2-1
d_gene: TRBD1
abundance: .
v_gene: TRBV2
CDR3nt: TGTGCCAGCAGTGGGGACAGACGGTCCAATGAGCAGTTCTTC
CDR3aa: CASSGDRRSNEQFF

j_gene: TRBJ2-5
d_gene: .
abundance: .
v_gene: TRBV11-2
CDR3nt: TGTGCCAGCAGCTTAGAGTTGGGGGAGTGGGAGACCCAGTACTTC
CDR3aa: CASSLELGEWETQYF

j_gene: TRBJ2-2
d_gene: TRBD1
abundance: .
v_gene: TRBV18
CDR3nt: TGTGCCAGCTCACCACCGGTTGTCAGGGGGCGCGTCACCGGGGAGCTGTTTTTT
CDR3aa: CASSPPVVRGRVTGELFF

j_gene: TRBJ2-7
d_gene: .
abundance: .
v_gene: TRBV19
CDR3nt: TGTGCCAGTAGCATACAGGGATACGAGCAGTACTTC
CDR3aa: CASSIQGYEQYF

j_gene: TRBJ1-1
d_gene: .
abundance: .
v_gene: TRBV7-9
CDR3nt: TGTGCCAGCAGTACCGGCGGGTCAAGGGCAAACACTGAAGCTTTCTTT
CDR3aa: CASSTGGSRANTEAFF

j_gene: TRBJ1-1
d_gene: TRBD1
abundance: .
v_gene: TRBV19
CDR3nt: TGTGCCAGTAGCCAGGGGGCCCGTGGCATGAACACTGAAGCTTTCTTT
CDR3aa: CASSQGARGMNTEAFF

j_gene: TRBJ2-3
d_gene: .
abundance: few
v_gene: TRBV6-5
CDR3nt: TGTGCCAGCAGTTTGCGTGATACGCAGTATTTT
CDR3aa: CASSLRDTQYF

j_gene: TRBJ2-5
d_gene: TRBD1
abundance: .
v_gene: TRBV11-2
CDR3nt: TGTGCCAGCAGCTTCTCAGGGGGCGCAGAGACCCAGTACTTC
CDR3aa: CASSFSGGAETQYF

j_gene: TRBJ1-2
d_gene: .
abundance: once
v_gene: TRBV27
CDR3nt: TGTGCCAGCAGTTTACAGAAACAGAACTATGGCTACACCTTC
CDR3aa: CASSLQKQNYGYTF

j_gene: TRBJ2-1
d_gene: .
abundance: .
v_gene: TRBV11-1
CDR3nt: TGTGCCAGCAGTCGGGACTCCGACAGGGTCGATGAGCAGTTCTTC
CDR3aa: CASSRDSDRVDEQFF

j_gene: TRBJ2-5
d_gene: TRBD2
abundance: .
v_gene: TRBV29-1
CDR3nt: TGCAGCGGGGTATCTAGCGGGAAAGAGACCCAGTACTTC
CDR3aa: CSGVSSGKETQYF

j_gene: TRBJ2-3
d_gene: .
abundance: .
v_gene: TRBV30
CDR3nt: TGTGCCTGGAGTCGTGCAGGGGCCACAGATACGCAGTATTTT
CDR3aa: CAWSRAGATDTQYF

j_gene: TRBJ2-3
d_gene: .
abundance: few
v_gene: TRBV7-9
CDR3nt: TGTGCCAGTGCCTCGGGCAGGGGGGGAACGGCAGATACGCAGTATTTT
CDR3aa: CASASGRGGTADTQYF

j_gene: TRBJ1-4
d_gene: TRBD1
abundance: once
v_gene: TRBV18
CDR3nt: TGTGCCAGCTCACCGACAGGGGGGAATGAAAAACTGTTTTTT
CDR3aa: CASSPTGGNEKLFF

j_gene: TRBJ2-3
d_gene: .
abundance: .
v_gene: TRBV15
CDR3nt: TGTGCCACCAGCTATGAGGGGGGGGCGTTTAAGGGGAGCACAGATACGCAGTATTTT
CDR3aa: CATSYEGGAFKGSTDTQYF

j_gene: TRBJ2-5
d_gene: .
abundance: .
v_gene: TRBV7-6
CDR3nt: TGTGCCAGCAGCTCCTCTGGGGAGACCCAGTACTTC
CDR3aa: CASSSSGETQYF

j_gene: TRBJ2-2
d_gene: .
abundance: .
v_gene: TRBV7-7
CDR3nt: TGTGCCAGCAGCTCGAGGGGGGAGCTGTTTTTT
CDR3aa: CASSSRGELFF

j_gene: TRBJ2-7
d_gene: .
abundance: .
v_gene: TRBV10-1
CDR3nt: TGCGCCAGCAGTGAGTCGGGTCGAGACTACGAGCAGTACTTC
CDR3aa: CASSESGRDYEQYF

j_gene: TRBJ2-1
d_gene: .
abundance: .
v_gene: TRBV7-2
CDR3nt: TGTGCCAGCAGCTTAGATGGAGCGGCCAAATACAATGAGCAGTTCTTC
CDR3aa: CASSLDGAAKYNEQFF

j_gene: TRBJ2-7
d_gene: .
abundance: .
v_gene: TRBV5-4
CDR3nt: TGTGCCAGCAGCTTGGCAGGACAGTTCTACGAGCAGTACTTC
CDR3aa: CASSLAGQFYEQYF

j_gene: TRBJ2-2
d_gene: .
abundance: .
v_gene: TRBV7-9
CDR3nt: TGTGCCAGCAGCCGCAACCCGAGGGACACCGGGGAGCTGTTTTTT
CDR3aa: CASSRNPRDTGELFF

j_gene: TRBJ1-1
d_gene: .
abundance: .
v_gene: TRBV29-1
CDR3nt: TGCAGCGTAGAGGGGCGGCTGAACACTGAAGCTTTCTTT
CDR3aa: CSVEGRLNTEAFF

j_gene: TRBJ1-1
d_gene: .
abundance: .
v_gene: TRBV5-1
CDR3nt: TGCGCCAGCAGCTTTGTGCTCACAGGGAACACTGAAGCTTTCTTT
CDR3aa: CASSFVLTGNTEAFF

j_gene: TRBJ1-1
d_gene: .
abundance: .
v_gene: TRBV5-6
CDR3nt: TGTGCCAGCGGCGGGGGGAGGACTGAAGCTTTCTTT
CDR3aa: CASGGGRTEAFF

j_gene: TRBJ1-1
d_gene: .
abundance: few
v_gene: TRBV4-1
CDR3nt: TGCGCCAGCATTTCCGGGACAAGGAACACTGAAGCTTTCTTT
CDR3aa: CASISGTRNTEAFF

j_gene: TRBJ1-1
d_gene: .
abundance: .
v_gene: TRBV6-5
CDR3nt: TGTGCCAGCAGTTACTCCACCCTTACAGGTCCCACTGAAGCTTTCTTT
CDR3aa: CASSYSTLTGPTEAFF

j_gene: TRBJ2-7
d_gene: .
abundance: .
v_gene: TRBV29-1
CDR3nt: TGCAGCGTGAGGGAAAATAGGTACGAGCAGTACTTC
CDR3aa: CSVRENRYEQYF

j_gene: TRBJ1-5
d_gene: .
abundance: .
v_gene: TRBV18
CDR3nt: TGTGCCAGCTCGCTCCAATGGGAACAGCCCCAGCATTTT
CDR3aa: CASSLQWEQPQHF

j_gene: TRBJ1-2
d_gene: .
abundance: .
v_gene: TRBV18
CDR3nt: TGTGCCAGCTCACCGTCAGGCGGGGGTTTCACCTTC
CDR3aa: CASSPSGGGFTF

j_gene: TRBJ1-1
d_gene: .
abundance: .
v_gene: TRBV6-5
CDR3nt: TGTGCCAGCACCTCTTCGGCCCGTAACACTGAAGCTTTCTTT
CDR3aa: CASTSSARNTEAFF

j_gene: TRBJ2-5
d_gene: TRBD2
abundance: .
v_gene: TRBV5-1
CDR3nt: TGCGCCAGCAGCCCGGGGACTAGCGGGAGTCGAGAGACCCAGTACTTC
CDR3aa: CASSPGTSGSRETQYF

j_gene: TRBJ2-3
d_gene: .
abundance: .
v_gene: TRBV6-1
CDR3nt: TGTGCCAGCAGTTCTGAACCAGCAGATACGCAGTATTTT
CDR3aa: CASSSEPADTQYF

j_gene: TRBJ1-1
d_gene: .
abundance: .
v_gene: TRBV11-2
CDR3nt: TGTGCCAGCAGCTCGTCCCGGACGAACACTGAAGCTTTCTTT
CDR3aa: CASSSSRTNTEAFF